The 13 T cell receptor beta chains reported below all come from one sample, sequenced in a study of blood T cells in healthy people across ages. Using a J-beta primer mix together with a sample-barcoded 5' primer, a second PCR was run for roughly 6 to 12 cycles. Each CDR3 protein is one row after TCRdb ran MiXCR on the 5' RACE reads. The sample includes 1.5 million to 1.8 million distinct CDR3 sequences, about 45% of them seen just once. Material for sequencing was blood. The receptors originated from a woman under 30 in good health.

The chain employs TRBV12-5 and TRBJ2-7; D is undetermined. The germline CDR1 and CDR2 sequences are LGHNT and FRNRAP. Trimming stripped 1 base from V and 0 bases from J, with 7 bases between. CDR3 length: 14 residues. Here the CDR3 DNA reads TGTGCTAGTGGTTTGGACGAAAGCTCCTACGAGCAGTACTTC. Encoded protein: CASGLDESSYEQYF.

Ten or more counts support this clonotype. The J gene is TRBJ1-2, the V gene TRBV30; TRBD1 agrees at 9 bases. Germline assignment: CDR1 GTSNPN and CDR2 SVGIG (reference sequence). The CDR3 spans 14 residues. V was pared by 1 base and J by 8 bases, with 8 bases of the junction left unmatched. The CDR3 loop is CAWSAGGTGTGYTF. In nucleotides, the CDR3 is TGTGCCTGGAGTGCGGGGGGGACAGGGACCGGCTACACCTTC. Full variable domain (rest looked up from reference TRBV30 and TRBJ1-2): SQTIHQWPATLVQPVGSPLSLECTVEGTSNPNLYWYRQAAGRGLQLLFYSVGIGQISSEVPQNLSASRPQDRQFILSSKKLLLSDSGFYLCAWSAGGTGTGYTFGSGTRLTVV.

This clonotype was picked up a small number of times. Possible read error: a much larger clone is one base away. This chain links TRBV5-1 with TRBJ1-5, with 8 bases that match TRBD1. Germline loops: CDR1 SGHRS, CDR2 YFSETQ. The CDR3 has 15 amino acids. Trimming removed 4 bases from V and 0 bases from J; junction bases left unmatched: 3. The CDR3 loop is CASSMTGDSNQPQHF. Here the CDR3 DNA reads TGCGCCAGCAGCATGACAGGGGATAGCAATCAGCCCCAGCATTTT.

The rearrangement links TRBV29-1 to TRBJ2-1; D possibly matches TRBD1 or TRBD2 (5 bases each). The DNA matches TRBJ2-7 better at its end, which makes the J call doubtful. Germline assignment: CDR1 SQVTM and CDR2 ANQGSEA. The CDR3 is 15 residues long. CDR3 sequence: CSVEGGEQTYNEQYF. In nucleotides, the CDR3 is TGCAGCGTTGAAGGAGGGGAACAGACCTACAATGAGCAGTACTTC.

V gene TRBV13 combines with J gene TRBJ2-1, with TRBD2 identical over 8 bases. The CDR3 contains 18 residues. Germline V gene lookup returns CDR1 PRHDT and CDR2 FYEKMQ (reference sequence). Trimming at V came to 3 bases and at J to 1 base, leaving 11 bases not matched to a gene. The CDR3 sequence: CASSFLLAAKGSYNEQFF. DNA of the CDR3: TGTGCCAGCAGCTTTCTACTAGCGGCGAAGGGGTCCTACAATGAGCAGTTCTTC.

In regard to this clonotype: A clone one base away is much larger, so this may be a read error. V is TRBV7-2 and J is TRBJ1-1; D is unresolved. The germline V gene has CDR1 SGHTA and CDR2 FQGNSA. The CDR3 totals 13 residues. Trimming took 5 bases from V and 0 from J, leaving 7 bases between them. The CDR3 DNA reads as TGTGCCAGCAGCGCCGACATGAACACTGAAGCTTTCTTT. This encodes CASSADMNTEAFF.

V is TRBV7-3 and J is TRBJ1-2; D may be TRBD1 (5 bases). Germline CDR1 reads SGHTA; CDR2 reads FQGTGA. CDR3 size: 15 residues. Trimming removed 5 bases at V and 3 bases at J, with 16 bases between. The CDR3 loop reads CASSPGTNRDYGYTF. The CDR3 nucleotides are TGTGCCAGCAGCCCCGGGACCAATAGGGACTATGGCTACACCTTC.

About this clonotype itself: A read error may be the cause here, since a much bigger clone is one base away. The CDR3 protein is CASSFPPAPHNEQFF. The CDR3 DNA reads TGCGCCAGCAGCTTCCCGCCAGCGCCTCACAATGAGCAGTTCTTC. V is TRBV5-1 and J is TRBJ2-1; D is undetermined. The germline V and J ends were trimmed by 2 bases and 5 bases, with 14 bases remaining between them. The CDR3 length is 15 residues. Germline values: CDR1 SGHRS, CDR2 YFSETQ.

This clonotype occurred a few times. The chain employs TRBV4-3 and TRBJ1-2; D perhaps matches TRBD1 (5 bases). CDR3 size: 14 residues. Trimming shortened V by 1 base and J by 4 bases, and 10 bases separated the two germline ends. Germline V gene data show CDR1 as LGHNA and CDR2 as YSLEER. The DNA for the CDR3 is TGCGCCAGCAGCCAAGCCAGGGAAGGCTATGGCTACACCTTC. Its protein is CASSQAREGYGYTF.

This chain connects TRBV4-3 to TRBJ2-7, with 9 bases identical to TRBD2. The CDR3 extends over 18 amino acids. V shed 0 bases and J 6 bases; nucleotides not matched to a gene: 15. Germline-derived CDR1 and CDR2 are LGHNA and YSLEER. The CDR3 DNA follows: TGCGCCAGCAGCCAAGATTCCGGATTAGCGGGAGAACAGAGCGAGCAGTACTTC. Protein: CASSQDSGLAGEQSEQYF.

As DNA, the CDR3 is TGTGCCAGCAGTTTAGTTGGGCCAGGGAGGGGCTATGGCTACACCTTC. It encodes CASSLVGPGRGYGYTF. The rearrangement joins TRBV12-3 or TRBV12-4 to TRBJ1-2, with D perhaps TRBD1 (5 bases). Between the trimmed V and J ends, which lost 1 base and 4 bases, there was a span of 16 bases. This CDR3 has 16 amino acids.

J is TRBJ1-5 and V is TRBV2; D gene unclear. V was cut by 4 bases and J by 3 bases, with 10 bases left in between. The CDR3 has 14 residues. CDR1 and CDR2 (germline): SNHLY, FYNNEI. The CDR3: CASSVYRDNQPQHF. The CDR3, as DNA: TGTGCCAGCAGTGTTTATCGGGACAATCAGCCCCAGCATTTT.

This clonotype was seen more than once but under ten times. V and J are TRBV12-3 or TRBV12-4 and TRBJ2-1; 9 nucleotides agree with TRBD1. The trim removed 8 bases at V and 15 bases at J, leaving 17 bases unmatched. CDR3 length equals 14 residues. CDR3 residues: CASAPGVGTGRSFF. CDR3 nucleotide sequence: TGTGCCAGCGCACCGGGGGTAGGGACAGGGAGGTCGTTCTTC.